A selection of T cell receptor beta chains follows, all from one sample in a study of identical twins. TCRdb reprocessed the 5' RACE reads with MiXCR, giving one entry per CDR3 protein. The sample includes approximately 230,000 distinct CDR3 sequences, 6% to 7% of them seen just once. In addition, the sample was reused for a study of T cells expressing NK-cell markers.

The sequenced sample was CD8+ T cells sorted from blood. These receptors all stem from a woman younger than 30 in good health. Both conserved end residues are trimmed from each CDR3. D genes are given only for firm matches.

cdr3_length	v_call	d_call	j_call	cdr3_aa
11	TRBV27	.	TRBJ1-1	ASRDRLNTEAF
16	TRBV19	TRBD2	TRBJ2-1	ASSIASASGGGYNEQF
11	TRBV27	.	TRBJ2-2	ASCWINTGELF
12	TRBV5-6	.	TRBJ2-2	ASSPALNSGELF
12	TRBV3-1	.	TRBJ2-1	ASSQVGLYNEQF
11	TRBV7-9	.	TRBJ1-1	ASIGTLDTEAF
13	TRBV5-1	.	TRBJ2-7	ASSFGGQMIHEQY
16	TRBV5-1	TRBD1	TRBJ2-3	ASSLAAGTGKGTDTQY
11	TRBV5-6	TRBD1	TRBJ2-7	ASSRQGSYEQY
14	TRBV5-5	TRBD2	TRBJ2-2	ASSRSPAGYTGELF
14	TRBV7-8	TRBD2	TRBJ2-3	ASSLDQRGPTDTQY
13	TRBV7-9	.	TRBJ2-7	ASSFYEATKNEQY
13	TRBV27	.	TRBJ1-1	ASSLAGRVNTEAF
14	TRBV9	TRBD2	TRBJ2-3	ASSVNTGTSLPPQY
13	TRBV5-5	.	TRBJ2-5	ASSLGVPGRETQY
13	TRBV3-1	TRBD2	TRBJ2-1	ASSLRTSFYNEQF
13	TRBV12-3/TRBV12-4	.	TRBJ2-1	ASSSERGGPDEQF
14	TRBV4-1	.	TRBJ1-2	ASSQGPGTPNYGYT
11	TRBV30	TRBD2	TRBJ2-7	AWSWGGSYEQY
12	TRBV20-1	.	TRBJ2-2	SALTGPYTGELF
15	TRBV20-1	TRBD2	TRBJ2-3	SARKDRPGGVQDTQY
15	TRBV4-3	TRBD2	TRBJ2-1	ASSQGPSGSFPDEQF
12	TRBV7-9	.	TRBJ2-7	ASSLGETFYEQY
16	TRBV9	.	TRBJ1-6	ASSSPSPGRSFNSPLH
12	TRBV18	.	TRBJ2-5	ASSPDGIQETQY
13	TRBV14	.	TRBJ2-3	ASSPTAPRTDTQY
11	TRBV7-8	TRBD1	TRBJ1-1	ASSRQDRAEAF
11	TRBV3-1	.	TRBJ1-2	ASRNRNGYGYT
13	TRBV7-6	.	TRBJ1-6	ASSLGLGLVSPLH
13	TRBV3-1	TRBD1	TRBJ1-2	ASSRRTGCTPGYT
12	TRBV3-1	.	TRBJ1-1	ASRRANQVSEAF
12	TRBV20-1	TRBD2	TRBJ2-7	SASMRLAAYEQY
11	TRBV29-1	.	TRBJ1-1	SGVHSMDTEAF
13	TRBV4-3	.	TRBJ2-7	ASSLWTGGGNEQY
11	TRBV5-1	.	TRBJ2-1	ASSLGHLRDLI
13	TRBV5-1	.	TRBJ1-5	ASSLNGAYNQPQH
14	TRBV7-2	TRBD2	TRBJ2-3	ASRPPPREGTDTQY
10	TRBV29-1	TRBD2	TRBJ2-7	SVEEGGNEQY
14	TRBV7-2	TRBD1	TRBJ1-1	ASSVLPWTGNTEAF
11	TRBV6-4	.	TRBJ1-6	ASSDTGNSPLH
12	TRBV27	.	TRBJ2-2	ASSPAGNTGELF
13	TRBV12-3/TRBV12-4	.	TRBJ2-3	ASSSTGPDTDTQY
13	TRBV27	TRBD1	TRBJ2-5	ASSPQGRSRETQY
11	TRBV11-2	.	TRBJ1-1	ASPGDSQTEAF
13	TRBV19	TRBD1	TRBJ2-7	ASSPGQGFKYEQY
13	TRBV4-2	.	TRBJ2-7	ASSARDSGPYEQY
11	TRBV10-1	.	TRBJ2-2	ASSSGEAGELF